A selection of T cell receptor beta chains follows, all from one sample in a study of beta chain features in type 1 diabetes. The table came from immunoSEQ multiplex PCR; TCRdb's copy has only in-frame clones and leaves some out. The table has tens of thousands of clones, 60% to 70% seen once. The material sequenced was stem cell memory CD4+ T cells from blood. Receptors originate from a woman in her thirties with type 1 diabetes. The CDR3 runs from the conserved cysteine through the conserved F or W. The D gene is left open where the match is weak. Where a row states a size, it is once, few, many or the class of an expanded clone; other rows omit it.

TRBV27,NA,TRBJ2-2,NA,CASSFLALPGELFF,TGTGCCAGCAGTTTTTTAGCTCTCCCCGGGGAGCTGTTTTTT
TRBV4-1,NA,TRBJ2-1,TRBD2,CASSSPTSGRGNEQFF,TGCGCCAGCAGCTCGCCGACTAGCGGGAGAGGTAATGAGCAGTTCTTC
TRBV18,few,TRBJ2-5,NA,CASSPNRIGREETQYF,TGTGCCAGCTCACCAAACCGAATCGGGAGAGAAGAGACCCAGTACTTC
TRBV2,NA,TRBJ2-5,TRBD1,CASGRGHGETQYF,TGTGCCAGCGGCAGGGGGCATGGAGAGACCCAGTACTTC
TRBV5-1,few,TRBJ2-5,NA,CASSLDNWETQYF,TGCGCCAGCAGCTTAGACAATTGGGAGACCCAGTACTTC
TRBV10-1,once,TRBJ1-3,NA,CASSDGNSGNTIYF,TGCGCCAGCAGTGACGGGAACTCTGGAAACACCATATATTTT
TRBV30,NA,TRBJ1-4,TRBD1,CAWSVTGQVFEKLFF,TGTGCCTGGAGTGTCACGGGACAGGTCTTTGAAAAACTGTTTTTT
TRBV2,few,TRBJ2-4,NA,CASIRLTWGQDQNIQYF,TGTGCCAGCATACGTCTGACGTGGGGGCAGGACCAAAACATTCAGTACTTC
TRBV5-1,NA,TRBJ2-3,NA,CASNRDLGTDTQYF,TGCGCCAGCAACCGGGACTTAGGCACAGATACGCAGTATTTT
TRBV5-4,NA,TRBJ1-3,NA,CASSLGQQSSGNTIYF,TGTGCCAGCAGCTTGGGACAGCAGAGCTCTGGAAACACCATATATTTT
TRBV4-1,NA,TRBJ2-1,TRBD1,CASSRDRGYNEQFF,TGCGCCAGCAGCCGAGACAGGGGCTACAATGAGCAGTTCTTC
TRBV6-5,NA,TRBJ2-5,NA,CASRRERRGQETQYF,TGTGCCAGCAGACGAGAGCGTCGGGGCCAAGAGACCCAGTACTTC
TRBV5-4,once,TRBJ2-1,TRBD2,CASSYRLAGYNEQFF,TGTGCCAGCAGCTACCGACTAGCGGGATACAATGAGCAGTTCTTC
TRBV11-1,few,TRBJ2-1,NA,CASSLEQGGVNEQFF,TGTGCCAGCAGCTTAGAGCAGGGGGGAGTCAATGAGCAGTTCTTC
TRBV7-3,NA,TRBJ2-2,NA,CASSPTGGTGELFF,TGTGCCAGCAGCCCAACCGGGGGCACCGGGGAGCTGTTTTTT
TRBV10-3,NA,TRBJ1-3,NA,CAISPDSPSGNTIYF,TGTGCCATCAGTCCAGACAGTCCCTCTGGAAACACCATATATTTT
TRBV15,NA,TRBJ1-3,NA,CATSRDPSHGNTIYF,TGTGCCACCAGCAGAGATCCCTCACATGGAAACACCATATATTTT